The 25 T cell receptor beta chains below were found in one sample sequenced in a study of blood T cell repertoires in COVID-19. Some clones are missing from TCRdb's copy, which holds only in-frame ones; the method was immunoSEQ multiplex PCR. The repertoire holds 100,000 or so clones, with 85% to 95% as singletons. The sequenced sample consisted of peripheral blood. These receptors originate from a woman aged 55-69 years with active COVID-19.

This clone was seen just once. This chain uses TRBV7-8 with TRBJ2-1; 7 bases match TRBD2. Unmatched junction bases numbered 7, after V lost 1 base and J lost 4 bases. Germline V CDR1 and CDR2: SGHVS, FQNEAQ. This CDR3 is 16 amino acids long. CDR3 amino acids: CASSLDPAGSYNEQFF. The CDR3 DNA reads as TGTGCCAGCAGCTTAGATCCAGCGGGGTCATACAATGAGCAGTTCTTC.

The chain links TRBV25-1 to TRBJ1-2, with a tentative D call TRBD1 (5 bases). CDR1 MGHDK and CDR2 SYGVNS come from the germline V gene. V was pared by 4 bases and J by 8 bases, with 11 bases between. This CDR3 comprises 12 residues. Here the CDR3 reads CASSGGAGGYTF. CDR3 DNA: TGTGCCAGCAGTGGAGGGGCGGGGGGCTACACCTTC.

J is TRBJ2-1 and V is TRBV19; 7 bases line up with TRBD2. The germline CDR1 and CDR2 sequences are LNHDA and SQIVND (reference sequence). V trimming: 2 bases; J trimming: 0 bases; junction bases outside the gene matches: 4. The CDR3 covers 16 residues. CDR3 protein: CASSIMSGGSYNEQFF. The CDR3 bases are TGTGCCAGTAGTATAATGTCGGGGGGCTCCTACAATGAGCAGTTCTTC.

V and J are TRBV6-1 and TRBJ2-4, with 9 bases aligning to TRBD1. The CDR3 spans 15 residues. V lost 3 bases to trimming and J lost 10 bases; unmatched junction nucleotides: 10. The V gene's germline CDR1 is MNHNS and CDR2 SASEGT. The CDR3 here is CASSDAGTGSFIQYF. The CDR3 DNA follows: TGTGCCAGCAGTGATGCCGGGACAGGGTCATTTATTCAGTACTTC.

The chain has TRBV29-1 and TRBJ2-1, with 7 bases aligning to TRBD2. The CDR3 totals 11 residues. The trim removed 5 bases at V and 8 bases at J, leaving 3 bases unmatched. Germline CDR1 SQVTM, CDR2 ANQGSEA. The CDR3 coding sequence is TGCAGCGTTCGACGGGAGGATGAGCAGTTCTTC. This codes for CSVRREDEQFF.

The rearrangement joins TRBV19 to TRBJ1-1, with D possibly matching TRBD1 (6 bases). The germline V gene encodes CDR1 LNHDA and CDR2 SQIVND (reference sequence). The CDR3 runs 17 residues. Trimming removed 1 base from V and 1 base from J, with 16 bases in between. Written as DNA, the CDR3 is TGTGCCAGTAGTATAGGAATTGTGGACAGAGAGAACACTGAAGCTTTCTTT. This sequence encodes CASSIGIVDRENTEAFF.

This clone is a singleton in its sample. DNA of the CDR3: TGTGCTAGTGGTTTGGCCCCAGCGGCGGAGTTTAGCAATCAGCCCCAGCATTTT. It codes for CASGLAPAAEFSNQPQHF. The genes are TRBV12-5 and TRBJ1-5; no firm D call. Germline loops: CDR1 LGHNT, CDR2 FRNRAP. V was pared by 1 base and J by 0 bases, with 16 bases between. The CDR3 contains 18 residues.

This rearrangement joins TRBV5-6 to TRBJ2-1; TRBD1 is a possible D gene (5 bases). The germline CDR1 and CDR2 sequences are SGHDT and YYEEEE. Trimming stripped 1 base from V and 6 bases from J, with 8 bases between. CDR3 length equals 13 residues. The CDR3 DNA is TGTGCCAGCAGCTTGTATAGGGGCAATGAGCAGTTCTTC. Translated, it gives CASSLYRGNEQFF.

CDR3 region: CASSLGHGELFF. The CDR3 region has the DNA TGTGCCAGCAGTTTAGGTCATGGGGAGCTGTTTTTT. The V and J genes are TRBV12-3 or TRBV12-4 and TRBJ2-2; D gene ambiguous. CDR3 size: 12 residues. With 1 base removed from V and 8 bases from J, the gap between germline ends came to 5 bases.

The V and J genes are TRBV2 and TRBJ1-5; the D is unclear. Trimming removed 2 bases at V and 4 bases at J, with 9 bases between. The CDR3 totals 14 residues. Germline CDR1 SNHLY, CDR2 FYNNEI. The CDR3 is CASSEWAVNQPQHF. The CDR3 nucleotides are TGTGCCAGCAGTGAATGGGCAGTGAATCAGCCCCAGCATTTT.

The chain joins TRBV7-2 to TRBJ2-3; D perhaps matches TRBD2 (6 bases). This CDR3 contains 15 residues. The V gene lost 5 bases and the J gene lost 2 bases, with 14 bases spanning the gap. The germline gives CDR1 SGHTA, CDR2 FQGNSA. CDR3 region: CASSQYSGPTDTQYF. The CDR3 DNA sequence: TGTGCCAGCAGCCAGTATAGCGGACCCACAGATACGCAGTATTTT.

The chain employs TRBV6-4 and TRBJ2-1; 10 nucleotides align to TRBD2. The trim removed 1 base at V and 9 bases at J, leaving 12 bases unmatched. The CDR3 extends over 17 amino acids. Germline CDR1 reads MRHNA; CDR2 reads SNTAGT. This chain's CDR3 is CASSDFFRSSGSGEQFF. The CDR3 DNA follows: TGTGCCAGCAGTGACTTCTTTCGTTCTAGCGGGAGTGGTGAGCAGTTCTTC.

The V call is TRBV5-6, the J call TRBJ1-2; TRBD1 is a possible D gene (6 bases). V was clipped by 0 bases and J by 1 base, with 10 bases between them. Germline CDR1 reads SGHDT; CDR2 reads YYEEEE. The CDR3 runs to 15 residues. CDR3 sequence reads: CASSLGQGINYGYTF. DNA for the CDR3: TGTGCCAGCAGCTTGGGGCAGGGGATTAACTATGGCTACACCTTC.

The chain combines TRBV7-2 with TRBJ1-2; 7 bases fit TRBD1. There are 15 residues in the CDR3. Germline-derived CDR1 and CDR2 are SGHTA and FQGNSA. V trimming: 5 bases; J trimming: 4 bases; junction bases outside the gene matches: 10. The CDR3 loop is CASSPTGTAPYGYTF. The DNA of the CDR3 is TGTGCCAGCAGCCCCACGGGGACAGCACCCTATGGCTACACCTTC.

J is TRBJ2-3 and V is TRBV6-2 or TRBV6-3; a weak D match, TRBD2 (5 bases). V gave up 5 bases and J gave up 2 bases, with 17 bases separating them. Germline V CDR1 and CDR2: MNHEY, SVGEGT. This CDR3 has 16 amino acids. CDR3 in DNA: TGTGCCAGCAGTCGGTCCCCGGACTCCTTCACAGATACGCAGTATTTT. Translation: CASSRSPDSFTDTQYF.

The chain couples TRBV28 to TRBJ2-1; TRBD1 matches at 10 bases. V dropped 7 bases and J dropped 2; count of bases not matched to a gene: 5. CDR3 size: 15 residues. CDR1 MDHEN and CDR2 SYDVKM come from the germline V gene. CDR3 bases: TGTGCCAGCACCCCCGGGACAGGGGCCTACAATGAGCAGTTCTTC. This codes for CASTPGTGAYNEQFF.

The chain uses TRBV29-1 and TRBJ2-7; 7 positions match TRBD1. The length of the CDR3 is 13 residues. Unmatched junction bases numbered 8, after V lost 6 bases and J lost 3 bases. Germline V gene sequence: CDR1 SQVTM, CDR2 ANQGSEA. As DNA, the CDR3 is TGCAGCGTCCCGGGACAGACCTACTACGAGCAGTACTTC. The encoded protein is CSVPGQTYYEQYF.

CDR3 DNA sequence: TGTGCCAGTAGTAAGGACAGGGCTGGGCGGTATGGCTACACCTTC. The encoded protein is CASSKDRAGRYGYTF. The chain has TRBV19 and TRBJ1-2, with 8 nucleotides matching TRBD1. V was clipped by 4 bases and J by 5 bases; unmatched bases: 9. Germline CDR1 and CDR2: LNHDA and SQIVND (reference sequence). The CDR3 extends over 15 amino acids.

J is TRBJ2-2 and V is TRBV18, with 9 bases lining up with TRBD2. V dropped 0 bases and J dropped 7; count of bases not matched to a gene: 6. CDR1 is KGHSH and CDR2 is LQKENI in the germline V gene. The CDR3 extends over 16 amino acids. The CDR3 spells CASSPPSAGGFGELFF. DNA of the CDR3: TGTGCCAGCTCACCACCATCCGCGGGAGGGTTCGGGGAGCTGTTTTTT.

The V gene is TRBV6-1, the J gene TRBJ2-4; D gene ambiguous. This CDR3 is 16 amino acids long. The V gene's germline CDR1 is MNHNS and CDR2 SASEGT. Trimming cost V 0 bases and J 0 bases, with 9 bases left between them. The CDR3 loop is CASSEANQLAKNIQYF. The CDR3 DNA reads TGTGCCAGCAGTGAAGCAAACCAACTAGCCAAAAACATTCAGTACTTC.

This clone was seen just once. This chain uses TRBV4-1 with TRBJ1-4; D gene ambiguous. V lost 0 bases and J 4 bases, leaving 9 bases between the germline ends. The CDR3 has 15 amino acids. Germline V gene lookup returns CDR1 MGHRA and CDR2 YSYEKL. This CDR3 is CASSQDRAGNEKLFF. The DNA of the CDR3 is TGCGCCAGCAGCCAAGATCGGGCGGGTAATGAAAAACTGTTTTTT.

This chain links TRBV5-6 with TRBJ1-5, with D perhaps matching TRBD1 (5 bases). The V gene lost 5 bases and the J gene lost 0 bases, with 18 bases spanning the gap. CDR1 SGHDT and CDR2 YYEEEE come from the germline V gene. The CDR3 loop spans 17 amino acids. In DNA form, the CDR3 reads TGTGCCAGCAGTTTTTGGAGAACAGGTTATAGCAATCAGCCCCAGCATTTT. This sequence encodes CASSFWRTGYSNQPQHF.

The V call is TRBV6-5, the J call TRBJ1-5, with D unclear. CDR3 length: 12 amino acids. Germline V gene lookup returns CDR1 MNHEY and CDR2 SVGAGI. Trimming removed 10 bases at V and 5 bases at J, with 12 bases between. CDR3 protein: CATTLADQPQHF. CDR3 DNA sequence: TGTGCCACGACCCTAGCGGATCAGCCCCAGCATTTT.

J is TRBJ1-1 and V is TRBV5-1, with a tentative D call TRBD1 (5 bases). V was trimmed by 2 bases and J by 5 bases, leaving 10 bases between them. Germline CDR1 is SGHRS and CDR2 is YFSETQ. This CDR3 region has 13 residues. CDR3 residues: CASSFTGGTEAFF. The CDR3 DNA sequence: TGCGCCAGCAGCTTTACGGGGGGGACTGAAGCTTTCTTT. Complete variable domain (other parts from reference TRBV5-1 and TRBJ1-1): KAGVTQTPRYLIKTRGQQVTLSCSPISGHRSVSWYQQTPGQGLQFLFEYFSETQRNKGNFPGRFSGRQFSNSRSEMNVSTLELGDSALYLCASSFTGGTEAFFGQGTRLTVV.

The genes are TRBV19 and TRBJ1-3; possibly TRBD1 for D (5 bases). V lost 5 bases and J lost 8, with 13 bases in between. The CDR3 consists of 13 residues. CDR1 and CDR2 from the germline V gene are LNHDA and SQIVND (reference sequence). This CDR3 reads CASSPTGEHTIYF. The CDR3 DNA reads as TGTGCCAGTAGTCCGACGGGGGAGCACACCATATATTTT.